This T cell receptor (delta chain) was captured by sequencing in a study of gamma-delta chains in newborns, infants, children. Study at large: Microbial exposure reportedly drives polyclonal innate γδ T cell expansion after birth.

TCRdb re-called the reads through CATT. Of about 4,000 delta-chain clones listed, around 40% are singletons. Trimming shortened V by 5 bases and J by 3 bases, and 31 bases separated the two germline ends. The CDR3 spans 18 residues. Germline V gene sequence: CDR1 TVYSNPD, CDR2 GDNSRS (reference sequence). This clone has just a few counts. The input for sequencing was blood, taken at week 6. The origin of this receptor is a child who was a newborn, infant or young child, either healthy, febrile or measles-vaccinated (not recorded which). J is TRDJ1 and V is TRDV3, with TRDD2 as a possible D gene (9 bases). CDR3 in DNA: TGTGCCACCCGGCCTTCCTACGGTGGGGGATTCTCTGCCGATAAACTCATCTTT. It translates to CATRPSYGGGFSADKLIF.